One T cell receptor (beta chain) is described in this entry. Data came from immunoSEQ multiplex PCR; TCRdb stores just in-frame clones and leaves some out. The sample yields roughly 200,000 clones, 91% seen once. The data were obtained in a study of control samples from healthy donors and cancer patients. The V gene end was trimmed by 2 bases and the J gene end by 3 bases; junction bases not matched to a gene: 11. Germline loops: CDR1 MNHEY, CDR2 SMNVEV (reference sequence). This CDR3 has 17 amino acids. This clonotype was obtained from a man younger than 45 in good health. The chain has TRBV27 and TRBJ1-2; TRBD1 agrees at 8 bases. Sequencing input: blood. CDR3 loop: CASSLMAGGGSHYGYTF. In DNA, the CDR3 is TGTGCCAGCAGTTTAATGGCAGGGGGCGGCAGCCACTATGGCTACACCTTC.